Listed below are T cell receptor beta chains from one sample, sequenced in a study of cytomegalovirus exposure and HLA in healthy donors. Sequencing used immunoSEQ multiplex PCR; TCRdb keeps in-frame clones, though not all of them. This table holds 90,000 to 150,000 clones, roughly 80% found once. The sample taken for sequencing was PBMCs. The receptors stem from a man over 45 in good health and CMV-seronegative. Each CDR3 is given with its conserved first and last residue. D genes are given only for firm matches. Only part of the rows carry a size: once, few, many, or a class if the clone is expanded.

clone_size	j_call	d_call	v_call	cdr3_aa	cdr3_nt
-	TRBJ2-2	TRBD1	TRBV5-6	CASSLGDRETGELFF	TGTGCCAGCAGCCTGGGGGACAGGGAAACCGGGGAGCTGTTTTTT
once	TRBJ1-6	-	TRBV7-9	CASSFRDSPLHF	TGTGCCAGCAGCTTCCGGGATTCACCCCTCCACTTT
-	TRBJ2-7	TRBD1	TRBV19	CASSIQGGENEQYF	TGTGCCAGTAGTATTCAAGGGGGCGAGAACGAGCAGTACTTC
-	TRBJ2-7	-	TRBV28	CASRHPTEPSYEQYF	TGTGCCAGTCGTCACCCAACAGAACCTTCCTACGAGCAGTACTTC
-	TRBJ2-7	-	TRBV25-1	CASSPGIYEQYF	TGTGCCAGCAGCCCGGGGATTTACGAGCAGTACTTC
-	TRBJ2-1	TRBD2	TRBV7-9	CASSLAGTSGSCEQFF	TGTGCCAGCAGCTTAGCCGGGACTAGCGGGAGCTGTGAGCAGTTCTTC
once	TRBJ1-3	-	TRBV9	CASSVGGAGASGNTIYF	TGTGCCAGCAGCGTAGGCGGGGCGGGAGCCTCTGGAAACACCATATATTTT
-	TRBJ1-1	TRBD1	TRBV16	CASSPRQGAEAFF	TGTGCCAGCAGCCCAAGACAGGGGGCTGAAGCTTTCTTT
-	TRBJ1-1	-	TRBV2	CASNPDTRGTEAFF	TGTGCCAGCAATCCTGATACCCGGGGCACTGAAGCTTTCTTT
-	TRBJ2-5	-	TRBV7-8	CASSSGGGGFLETQYF	TGTGCCAGCAGCTCCGGAGGCGGCGGATTTCTAGAGACCCAGTACTTC
-	TRBJ1-5	TRBD1	TRBV6-1	CASSDRQGLNQPQHF	TGTGCCAGCAGTGATAGACAGGGGCTCAATCAGCCCCAGCATTTT
-	TRBJ1-1	TRBD1	TRBV18	CASSPLDRGGTEAFF	TGTGCCAGCTCACCCCTCGACAGGGGTGGCACTGAAGCTTTCTTT
-	TRBJ1-3	-	TRBV9	CASSVPGVAGNTIYF	TGTGCCAGCAGCGTCCCGGGGGTAGCTGGAAACACCATATATTTT
-	TRBJ1-2	-	TRBV6-5	CATHLNYYGYPF	TGTGCCACCCACCTCAACTATTATGGCTACCCCTTC
-	TRBJ1-1	-	TRBV5-1	CASSPDSSLRPNTEAFF	TGCGCCAGCAGCCCGGACAGTAGTCTGCGGCCGAACACTGAAGCTTTCTTT
-	TRBJ1-6	-	TRBV11-2	CASSLSITGYWSPLHF	TGTGCCAGCAGCTTAAGTATTACGGGGTATTGGTCACCCCTCCACTTT
-	TRBJ2-3	-	TRBV5-1	CASSLGGGSTDTQYF	TGCGCCAGCAGCTTGGGTGGGGGCAGCACAGATACGCAGTATTTT
once	TRBJ2-5	TRBD1	TRBV2	CASFRRDRVQETQYF	TGTGCCAGCTTCCGCCGGGACAGGGTCCAAGAGACCCAGTACTTC
-	TRBJ2-3	-	TRBV7-2	CASSPRRGKTDTQYF	TGTGCCAGCAGCCCTAGGAGGGGAAAAACAGATACGCAGTATTTT
few	TRBJ1-1	-	TRBV28	CASSRDTLYPNTEAFF	TGTGCCAGCAGTCGGGACACCCTTTACCCGAACACTGAAGCTTTCTTT
-	TRBJ2-7	-	TRBV11-2	CASSSGYGPYEQYF	TGTGCCAGCAGCTCGGGATACGGGCCCTACGAGCAGTACTTC
-	TRBJ2-1	TRBD2	TRBV6-5	CASRSPTSAYNEQFF	TGTGCCAGCAGGAGCCCGACTAGCGCATACAATGAGCAGTTCTTC
-	TRBJ2-1	TRBD1	TRBV19	CASSMRDRGYNEQFF	TGTGCCAGTAGTATGAGAGACAGGGGATACAATGAGCAGTTCTTC
-	TRBJ1-5	TRBD1	TRBV11-3	CASSCKDREDQPQHF	TGTGCCAGCAGCTGTAAGGACAGGGAGGATCAGCCCCAGCATTTT
-	TRBJ2-7	TRBD2	TRBV25-1	CASSEPGLAGNYEQYF	TGTGCCAGCAGTGAACCGGGGCTAGCGGGGAACTACGAGCAGTACTTC
-	TRBJ1-2	TRBD1	TRBV6-5	CAVGAGGSYGYPF	TGTGCCGTGGGGGCAGGGGGCTCCTATGGCTACCCCTTC
-	TRBJ2-7	TRBD2	TRBV5-1	CASSGEGREVNEQYF	TGCGCCAGCAGCGGGGAGGGGCGGGAGGTCAACGAGCAGTACTTC
-	TRBJ1-2	-	TRBV7-9	CASRPYLARGDYGYTF	TGTGCCAGCAGGCCCTATTTGGCCAGGGGTGACTATGGCTACACCTTC
once	TRBJ2-5	-	TRBV7-9	CASSTIQETQYF	TGTGCCAGCAGCACAATTCAAGAGACCCAGTACTTC
-	TRBJ2-1	TRBD1	TRBV2	CASVGTALNEQFF	TGTGCCAGCGTAGGGACAGCTTTAAATGAGCAGTTCTTC
-	TRBJ2-2	-	TRBV19	CASSRRGDGELFF	TGTGCCAGTAGTCGAAGGGGCGACGGGGAGCTGTTTTTT
-	TRBJ2-7	-	TRBV5-1	CASSFRDSAYEQYF	TGCGCCAGCAGCTTCCGGGACTCGGCCTACGAGCAGTACTTC
-	TRBJ2-7	-	TRBV5-4	CASSLEPRGLQYF	TGTGCCAGCAGCTTGGAGCCCCGCGGGTTGCAGTACTTC
-	TRBJ2-3	TRBD2	TRBV11-3	CASSSSFSGGTTDTQYF	TGTGCCAGCAGCTCCTCCTTTAGCGGGGGGACCACAGATACGCAGTATTTT
-	TRBJ2-1	TRBD2	TRBV15	CATSTPGGGLNNEQFF	TGTGCCACCAGCACGCCGGGGGGGGGCCTGAACAATGAGCAGTTCTTC
once	TRBJ2-7	-	TRBV4-3	CASSQALRGAVSYEQYF	TGCGCCAGCAGCCAAGCACTCCGGGGGGCGGTGTCCTACGAGCAGTACTTC
-	TRBJ2-7	TRBD2	TRBV30	CAWRVGGADEQYF	TGTGCCTGGAGGGTCGGGGGGGCTGATGAGCAGTACTTC
-	TRBJ2-6	-	TRBV5-5	CASTWGGPYSGANVLTF	TGTGCCAGCACCTGGGGGGGCCCCTACTCTGGGGCCAACGTCCTGACTTTC
-	TRBJ1-4	TRBD1	TRBV25-1	CASSSAGGLEKLFF	TGTGCCAGCAGTTCAGCAGGGGGCTTAGAAAAACTGTTTTTT
-	TRBJ1-5	-	TRBV7-9	CASRGHGDSNQPQHF	TGTGCCAGCAGGGGACATGGGGATAGCAATCAGCCCCAGCATTTT
once	TRBJ1-1	-	TRBV5-1	CASSPRREGLHTEAFF	TGCGCCAGCAGCCCCCGAAGGGAGGGTTTGCACACTGAAGCTTTCTTT
-	TRBJ1-1	-	TRBV11-1	CASSFNGGVTEAFF	TGTGCCAGCAGCTTTAATGGTGGAGTTACTGAAGCTTTCTTT
-	TRBJ1-2	-	TRBV4-2	CASSQEPLKGGYTF	TGTGCCAGCAGCCAGGAGCCTCTAAAGGGGGGCTACACCTTC
-	TRBJ2-2	TRBD2	TRBV11-2	CASSQARTSGTGELFF	TGTGCCAGCAGCCAGGCCCGGACTAGCGGTACCGGGGAGCTGTTTTTT
-	TRBJ1-4	TRBD1	TRBV7-8	CASSLRTGGLAEKLFF	TGTGCCAGCAGCCTTCGGACAGGGGGGTTGGCTGAAAAACTGTTTTTT
-	TRBJ2-2	-	TRBV9	CASSGRQGGTGELFF	TGTGCCAGCAGCGGAAGGCAGGGGGGCACCGGGGAGCTGTTTTTT
once	TRBJ2-3	-	TRBV5-1	CASSLELSGTDTQYF	TGCGCCAGCAGCTTGGAACTCTCGGGGACAGATACGCAGTATTTT
-	TRBJ1-5	-	TRBV30	CAWSVQSNQPQHF	TGTGCCTGGAGTGTACAAAGTAATCAGCCCCAGCATTTT
-	TRBJ1-1	TRBD1	TRBV9	CASSVVTGGAAFF	TGTGCCAGCAGCGTAGTGACAGGGGGCGCAGCTTTCTTT
once	TRBJ2-1	TRBD2	TRBV5-1	CASHNMTSGFKSSYNEQFF	TGCGCCAGCCATAACATGACTAGCGGTTTTAAGAGCTCCTACAATGAGCAGTTCTTC
-	TRBJ2-1	-	TRBV7-6	CASSPGLFNEPMVYEQFF	TGTGCCAGCAGCCCGGGTCTATTCAATGAGCCTATGGTCTATGAGCAGTTCTTC
-	TRBJ1-2	-	TRBV4-3	CASSRSEGFYGYTF	TGCGCCAGCAGCCGATCTGAGGGCTTCTATGGCTACACCTTC
few	TRBJ2-5	TRBD1	TRBV5-6	CASSFTTGMIETQYF	TGTGCCAGCAGCTTTACGACAGGGATGATTGAGACCCAGTACTTC
-	TRBJ2-7	-	TRBV5-1	CASSLSHGAYEQYF	TGCGCCAGCAGCTTGTCACACGGGGCCTACGAGCAGTACTTC